Sequencing of this TCR beta chain was carried out in a study of shared clonotypes between healthy human individuals. The study, taken as a whole, reports: Generation of non-shared clonotypes was less probable than generation of clonotypes shared by all four donors.

In regard to this clone: Its antigen is not known.

Clones were read by immunoSEQ multiplex PCR, and TCRdb kept only the in-frame ones, dropping some. The sample includes about 980,000 clones, approximately 80% of them seen just once. V was clipped by 4 bases and J by 2 bases; unmatched bases: 3. This CDR3 contains 16 residues. Germline V gene sequence: CDR1 MGHRA, CDR2 YSYEKL. The sequence came from a man younger than 30 in good health. V usage is TRBV4-1 and J usage is TRBJ1-4; 11 nucleotides agree with TRBD1. The specimen was memory CD4+ T cells sorted from blood. Sample subset: CD45RA-negative fraction. This chain's CDR3 is CASSRGQGVTNEKLFF. In DNA form, the CDR3 reads TGCGCCAGCAGCCGGGGACAGGGGGTGACTAATGAAAAACTGTTTTTT.